The 32 T cell receptor beta chains presented below share a single source sample, sequenced in a study of blood T cell repertoires in COVID-19. Libraries were prepared by immunoSEQ multiplex PCR; TCRdb keeps only in-frame clonotypes and omits some of them. The sample shows about 140,000 clones, 80% to 85% of them seen only once. The sequenced sample was peripheral blood. The receptors derive from a woman at least 80 years old with acute or convalescent COVID-19.

This chain connects TRBV10-3 to TRBJ1-1; TRBD1 agrees at 10 bases. The CDR3 contains 14 residues. In germline, CDR1 is ENHRY, CDR2 SYGVKD. The trim removed 6 bases at V and 9 bases at J, leaving 10 bases unmatched. The CDR3 spells CAIRSPPGQGQAFF. As DNA, the CDR3 is TGTGCCATCAGGTCACCGCCGGGACAGGGGCAAGCTTTCTTT.

This chain connects TRBV2 to TRBJ2-1, with 10 bases lining up with TRBD2. CDR1 SNHLY and CDR2 FYNNEI come from the germline V gene. The CDR3 contains 17 residues. V lost 3 bases to trimming and J lost 7 bases; unmatched junction nucleotides: 12. CDR3 nucleotides: TGTGCCAGCAGTGATTATGTGTTTAGCGGGAGGTCGAATGAGCAGTTCTTC. Protein sequence: CASSDYVFSGRSNEQFF.

The chain joins TRBV6-4 to TRBJ1-2, with D possibly being TRBD1 (6 bases). V lost 4 bases and J 4 bases, leaving 19 bases between the germline ends. This CDR3 region has 16 residues. Looked up from germline, CDR1 is MRHNA and CDR2 is SNTAGT. CDR3 sequence (DNA): TGTGCCAGCAGTGCGGACAGCAGCCTCCTTAGCTATGGCTACACCTTC. Its protein product is CASSADSSLLSYGYTF.

The CDR3 coding sequence is TGTGCCAGCAGTCCTCGGGGGGGGACGGGTTACGAGCAGTACTTC. Its protein product is CASSPRGGTGYEQYF. V and J are TRBV6-5 and TRBJ2-7, with 8 bases identical to TRBD2. The V gene's germline CDR1 is MNHEY and CDR2 SVGAGI. V lost 5 bases and J lost 4; bases outside the gene matches: 10. The CDR3 runs 15 residues.

The chain links TRBV3-1 (or the pseudogene TRBV3-2) to TRBJ1-4; TRBD1 agrees at 8 bases. From germline, CDR1 is LGHDT and CDR2 YNNKEL (reference sequence). Trimming removed 1 base from V and 1 base from J; junction bases left unmatched: 11. The CDR3 is 19 amino acids. The CDR3 loop reads CASSQVFRGLEETNEKLFF. CDR3 DNA sequence: TGTGCCAGCAGCCAAGTTTTCAGGGGGCTAGAGGAAACTAATGAAAAACTGTTTTTT.

The rearrangement joins TRBV20-1 to TRBJ2-3; TRBD2 matches 13 bases. The CDR3 contains 21 residues. V trimming: 3 bases; J trimming: 2 bases; junction bases outside the gene matches: 20. Per germline, CDR1 DFQATT and CDR2 SNEGSKA (reference sequence). Here the CDR3 DNA reads TGCAGTGCTAGTACCCACAAGACGAAGGGACTAGCGGGATGGTACACAGATACGCAGTATTTT. Protein: CSASTHKTKGLAGWYTDTQYF.

The chain recombines TRBV29-1 with TRBJ1-1; D ambiguous. CDR1 is SQVTM and CDR2 is ANQGSEA in the germline V gene. This CDR3 has 13 amino acids. The V end lost 1 base, the J end lost 4 bases, and 10 bases lay between the germline ends. The CDR3 sequence is CSVEGQSGTEAFF. CDR3 DNA: TGCAGCGTTGAAGGCCAATCAGGCACTGAAGCTTTCTTT.

The chain joins TRBV15 to TRBJ2-7; 7 positions agree with TRBD2. Losses at the gene ends were 0 bases for V and 0 bases for J; bases not matched to a gene: 17. This CDR3 spans 20 amino acids. From germline, CDR1 is LNHNV and CDR2 YYDKDF (reference sequence). The CDR3 loop reads CATSRDLWASGNGFSYEQYF. The DNA of the CDR3 is TGTGCCACCAGCAGAGACCTGTGGGCTAGCGGAAATGGCTTCTCCTACGAGCAGTACTTC.

The chain employs TRBV10-2 and TRBJ2-3, with D tentatively TRBD1 (5 bases). The germline V gene encodes CDR1 WSHSY and CDR2 SAAADI. V was cut by 7 bases and J by 6 bases, with 14 bases left in between. The CDR3 is 13 residues long. CDR3 bases: TGCGCCAGCAAACTGGGGCCCTGGGATACGCAGTATTTT. Amino acids: CASKLGPWDTQYF.

This chain uses TRBV6-1 with TRBJ2-7; 8 nucleotides match TRBD2. This CDR3 has 15 amino acids. Trimming took 2 bases from V and 2 from J; bases not matched to a gene: 5. Looked up from germline, CDR1 is MNHNS and CDR2 is SASEGT. The chain's CDR3 is CASSETLAGTYEQYF. The DNA for the CDR3 is TGTGCCAGCAGTGAAACGCTAGCGGGCACCTACGAGCAGTACTTC.

The chain combines TRBV18 with TRBJ1-2, with 7 bases that match TRBD1. The CDR3 runs 16 residues. V was clipped by 5 bases and J by 4 bases; unmatched bases: 13. CDR1 and CDR2 from the germline V gene are KGHSH and LQKENI. CDR3 coding DNA: TGTGCCAGCTCATCGAACCCAGGGGGTCGGTCCTATGGCTACACCTTC. Translating it yields CASSSNPGGRSYGYTF.

This clone was recorded only once. The chain has TRBV15 and TRBJ1-3, with TRBD1 matching 8 bases. Germline CDR1 reads LNHNV; CDR2 reads YYDKDF (reference sequence). The CDR3 extends over 17 amino acids. J was trimmed by 3 bases and V by 1 base; bases with no gene match: 8. This chain's CDR3 is CATSRGQGRMGGNTIYF. The CDR3 nucleotides are TGTGCCACCAGCAGAGGACAGGGGAGGATGGGTGGAAACACCATATATTTT.

The chain combines TRBV7-8 with TRBJ2-7; 8 nucleotides line up with TRBD1. CDR1 is SGHVS and CDR2 is FQNEAQ in the germline V gene. The CDR3 totals 14 residues. V shed 4 bases and J 0 bases; nucleotides not matched to a gene: 2. The CDR3 spells CASSSDRDSYEQYF. CDR3 bases: TGTGCCAGCAGCTCGGACAGGGACTCCTACGAGCAGTACTTC.

CDR3 region: CASSRRGGSYNEQFF. CDR3 DNA: TGTGCCAGCTCACGCAGGGGCGGGTCCTACAATGAGCAGTTCTTC. The chain recombines TRBV18 with TRBJ2-1, with D possibly TRBD1 on 6 matching bases. This CDR3 region has 15 residues. V was clipped by 4 bases and J by 1 base, with 11 bases between them. Germline V gives CDR1 KGHSH, CDR2 LQKENI. The whole variable domain, filled in from reference TRBV18 and TRBJ2-1, reads NAGVMQNPRHLVRRRGQEARLRCSPMKGHSHVYWYRQLPEEGLKFMVYLQKENIIDESGMPKERFSAEFPKEGPSILRIQQVVRGDSAAYFCASSRRGGSYNEQFFGPGTRLTVL.

J is TRBJ2-2 and V is TRBV7-2; D might be TRBD2 (6 bases). CDR1 and CDR2 from the germline V gene are SGHTA and FQGNSA. CDR3 length: 14 amino acids. V dropped 3 bases and J dropped 2 bases, with 7 bases sitting between them. The CDR3 is CASSFGLNTGELFF. In DNA form, the CDR3 reads TGTGCCAGCAGCTTTGGACTAAACACCGGGGAGCTGTTTTTT.

As DNA, the CDR3 is TGCAGTGCTAGTTTTCAGGGCACTGAAGCTTTCTTT. Encoded protein: CSASFQGTEAFF. This rearrangement joins TRBV20-1 to TRBJ1-1; tentative D call: TRBD1 (5 bases). CDR1 DFQATT and CDR2 SNEGSKA come from the germline V gene (reference sequence). The CDR3 extends over 12 amino acids. V lost 3 bases, J lost 4 bases, and 9 bases lay in between.

The chain employs TRBV19 and TRBJ1-5; TRBD1 is a possible D gene (5 bases). This CDR3 contains 15 residues. Germline assignment: CDR1 LNHDA and CDR2 SQIVND (reference sequence). The V end was cut by 4 bases, the J end by 0 bases, with 10 bases between. The CDR3 sequence is CASSTPGYSNQPQHF. The CDR3 coding sequence is TGTGCCAGTAGTACCCCAGGGTATAGCAATCAGCCCCAGCATTTT.

The chain couples TRBV28 to TRBJ2-7, with TRBD2 matching 7 bases. The V segment lost 7 bases and the J segment 0 bases; nucleotides outside the gene matches: 33. CDR3 length: 23 residues. Germline V gene sequence: CDR1 MDHEN, CDR2 SYDVKM. The CDR3 DNA reads TGTGCCAGCACCACTTATATCGGGGGTTTGGCGGGAGAAGAACCCATAGGCTCCTACGAGCAGTACTTC. Translated, it gives CASTTYIGGLAGEEPIGSYEQYF.

The chain has TRBV7-8 and TRBJ2-7; possibly TRBD1 for D (6 bases). Germline assignment: CDR1 SGHVS and CDR2 FQNEAQ. V was shortened by 7 bases and J by 0 bases, with 19 bases between the two germline ends. The CDR3 covers 16 residues. This CDR3 is CASTPGVWTYSYEQYF. The DNA of the CDR3 is TGTGCCAGCACCCCAGGGGTATGGACCTACTCCTACGAGCAGTACTTC.

The chain carries TRBV7-2 and TRBJ1-6; perhaps TRBD1 as D (6 bases). Trimming pared 3 bases from V and 10 bases from J, leaving 7 bases between. The CDR3 consists of 12 residues. From germline, CDR1 is SGHTA and CDR2 FQGNSA. CDR3 residues: CASSFQGSPLHF. For the CDR3, the DNA is TGTGCCAGCAGCTTTCAGGGGTCACCCCTCCACTTT.

This rearrangement joins TRBV28 to TRBJ1-2; D call uncertain. Trimming removed 3 bases at V and 7 bases at J, with 9 bases between. Germline V lookup: CDR1 MDHEN, CDR2 SYDVKM. The CDR3 totals 12 residues. The CDR3 protein is CASSFGFGGYTF. CDR3 sequence (DNA): TGTGCCAGCAGTTTCGGGTTTGGTGGCTACACCTTC.

This chain connects TRBV4-2 to TRBJ2-7; 8 positions agree with TRBD2. The germline gives CDR1 LGHNA, CDR2 YNFKEQ. This CDR3 has 17 amino acids. Losses at the gene ends were 3 bases for V and 2 bases for J; bases not matched to a gene: 12. The CDR3 here is CASSHAKTSADPYEQYF. Here the CDR3 DNA reads TGTGCCAGCAGCCACGCGAAGACTAGCGCAGATCCCTACGAGCAGTACTTC.

The chain uses TRBV5-4 and TRBJ2-1; a possible D gene is TRBD1 (6 bases). Germline lookup yields CDR1 SGHNT and CDR2 YYREEE (reference sequence). The germline V and J ends were trimmed by 4 bases and 7 bases, with 18 bases remaining between them. The CDR3 has 15 residues. The CDR3 spells CASSIAAGTRNEQFF. In DNA form, the CDR3 reads TGTGCCAGCAGCATCGCTGCCGGGACAAGAAATGAGCAGTTCTTC.

V gene TRBV5-1 combines with J gene TRBJ2-3; 9 nucleotides agree with TRBD2. Losses at the gene ends were 3 bases for V and 3 bases for J; bases not matched to a gene: 23. Per germline, CDR1 SGHRS and CDR2 YFSETQ. CDR3 length equals 21 residues. The CDR3 sequence: CASSSRGRSKTSGFSTDTQYF. In nucleotides, the CDR3 is TGCGCCAGCAGCTCGAGGGGGAGGAGCAAGACTAGCGGTTTTTCGACAGATACGCAGTATTTT. Full variable domain (remainder filled in from reference TRBV5-1 and TRBJ2-3): KAGVTQTPRYLIKTRGQQVTLSCSPISGHRSVSWYQQTPGQGLQFLFEYFSETQRNKGNFPGRFSGRQFSNSRSEMNVSTLELGDSALYLCASSSRGRSKTSGFSTDTQYFGPGTRLTVL.

The chain recombines TRBV18 with TRBJ2-7; D uncertain. CDR3 length: 11 amino acids. Germline V gene lookup returns CDR1 KGHSH and CDR2 LQKENI. The V end lost 6 bases, the J end lost 0 bases, and 3 bases lay between the germline ends. CDR3 loop: CASSASYEQYF. CDR3 bases: TGTGCCAGCTCGGCCTCCTACGAGCAGTACTTC.

V gene TRBV30 combines with J gene TRBJ1-2; TRBD1 aligns across 10 bases. Germline CDR1 reads GTSNPN; CDR2 reads SVGIG (reference sequence). V was pared by 1 base and J by 2 bases, with 7 bases of the junction left unmatched. The length of the CDR3 is 16 residues. Written as DNA, the CDR3 is TGTGCCTGGAGTGACCACGGACAGGGGGTAAACTATGGCTACACCTTC. Amino acids: CAWSDHGQGVNYGYTF.

The V gene is TRBV15, the J gene TRBJ2-7, with TRBD2 as a possible D gene (6 bases). This CDR3 is built from 13 residues. Trimming shortened V by 8 bases and J by 0 bases, and 11 bases separated the two germline ends. Germline assignment: CDR1 LNHNV and CDR2 YYDKDF (reference sequence). For the CDR3, the DNA is TGTGCCACCGAGGCGGGGAGCTCCTACGAGCAGTACTTC. It translates to CATEAGSSYEQYF.

The J gene is TRBJ2-1, the V gene TRBV10-1; D remains ambiguous. CDR3 length: 14 residues. The ends were cut back, 0 bases at V and 0 bases at J, with 3 bases in the middle. CDR1 is WNHNN and CDR2 is SYGVQD in the germline V gene (reference sequence). CDR3 sequence: CASSESLSYNEQFF. The CDR3 coding sequence is TGCGCCAGCAGTGAGTCCCTCTCCTACAATGAGCAGTTCTTC.

This sequence joins TRBV6-1 and TRBJ1-3; the D gene is possibly TRBD1 (5 bases). Looked up from germline, CDR1 is MNHNS and CDR2 is SASEGT. V lost 0 bases and J lost 4, with 10 bases in between. This CDR3 comprises 15 residues. The CDR3 sequence is CASSEAQRQGNTIYF. Here the CDR3 DNA reads TGTGCCAGCAGTGAAGCCCAAAGACAGGGAAACACCATATATTTT.

The chain employs TRBV2 and TRBJ1-2; tentative D call: TRBD1 (6 bases). The V gene's germline CDR1 is SNHLY and CDR2 FYNNEI. Trimming stripped 4 bases from V and 5 bases from J, with 14 bases between. The CDR3 sequence is 14 residues long. CDR3: CASSGQGSRYGYTF. CDR3 nucleotide sequence: TGTGCCAGCAGTGGTCAGGGGTCGCGGTATGGCTACACCTTC.

This sequence joins TRBV2 and TRBJ1-2; TRBD1 matches at 7 bases. V shed 8 bases and J 3 bases; nucleotides not matched to a gene: 9. The CDR3 sequence is 14 residues long. CDR1 SNHLY and CDR2 FYNNEI come from the germline V gene. This CDR3 reads CASEGNRGDYGYTF. The CDR3 DNA is TGTGCCAGCGAGGGGAACAGGGGCGACTATGGCTACACCTTC.

The DNA of the CDR3 is TGTGCCAGTAGTATGGGGGCTAGCACAGATACGCAGTATTTT. Translated: CASSMGASTDTQYF. This rearrangement joins TRBV19 to TRBJ2-3; TRBD1 might be the D (6 bases). V lost 3 bases and J 0 bases, leaving 7 bases between the germline ends. CDR3 length: 14 amino acids. CDR1 and CDR2 (germline): LNHDA, SQIVND (reference sequence).